The sample holds many counts of the clone carrying this T cell receptor beta chain. Its antigen is unknown. The sample originates from a study of Graves' ophthalmopathy and Graves' hyperthyroidism. Study as a whole: The collection of peripheral blood took place at initial diagnosis, before any treatment. Notes on the study in general: The blood repertoire also included most expanded thyroid clonotypes above 0.001 frequency.

None of the included patients had other autoimmune diseases, uncontrolled infections, pregnancy or lactation, as these led to exclusion. The starting material, more than 8.5 ml of fresh peripheral blood, provided the PBMCs. From RNA, the CDR3 regions of TCR beta chains were amplified and sequenced. HTBI primers served in a first-round RT-PCR, which a second-round multiplex PCR followed. TCRdb redid the calling of the multiplex PCR reads with MiXCR, one entry per CDR3 protein. The sample gives 300,000 to 500,000 distinct CDR3 sequences, about 16% of which show up once; approximately 7% is in the top ten. Material for sequencing was peripheral blood. The clonotype was recovered from a woman aged 18-35 years with stable Graves' hyperthyroidism.

The CDR3 protein is CASSYTSGHPNTEAFF. The CDR3 DNA is TGTGCCAGCAGTTACACCAGCGGACATCCGAACACTGAAGCTTTCTTT. V gene TRBV6-2 or TRBV6-3 combines with J gene TRBJ1-1, with TRBD1 as a possible D gene (5 bases). V was clipped by 2 bases and J by 1 base, with 14 bases between them. This CDR3 spans 16 amino acids. From germline, CDR1 is MNHEY and CDR2 SVGEGT.